This is a list of T cell receptor beta chains from one sample in a study of vaccination and CD4 T cells after COVID-19. TCRdb re-analysed the PCR reads in MiXCR, keeping a single row per CDR3 protein. This table has 14,000 or so distinct CDR3 sequences, approximately 71% appearing once. No antigen has been assigned to these receptors. The sample taken for sequencing was CD4+ T cells from blood, cultured in vitro. Receptor source: a human donor who had recovered from COVID-19. Each CDR3 is given with its conserved first and last residue. The D gene is left open where the match is weak. Clone size is stated in some rows and not others, as once, few, many or a class when expanded.

once TRBJ2-5 TRBV27 . CASSPAGKQETQYF TGTGCCAGCAGTCCCGCGGGGAAACAAGAGACCCAGTACTTC
. TRBJ2-2 TRBV7-3 TRBD2 CASSREGGGTGELFF TGTGCCAGCAGTCGGGAGGGGGGCGGCACCGGGGAGCTGTTTTTT
. TRBJ2-2 TRBV25-1 TRBD2 CASSGGLAAAELFF TGTGCCAGCAGTGGGGGACTAGCGGCGGCGGAGCTGTTTTTT
. TRBJ2-2 TRBV27 . CASSLGSYPTGELFF TGTGCCAGCAGCTTGGGAAGTTATCCCACCGGGGAGCTGTTTTTT
. TRBJ1-4 TRBV7-2 . CASSQTSRTALFF TGTGCCAGCAGCCAAACTTCGCGAACAGCGCTGTTTTTT
. TRBJ2-1 TRBV24-1 TRBD2 CASSARLAYYNEQFF TGTGCCAGCAGCGCCCGACTAGCGTACTACAATGAGCAGTTCTTC
. TRBJ1-5 TRBV20-1 . CSARDTRYSNQPQHF TGCAGTGCTAGAGATACCAGGTATAGCAATCAGCCCCAGCATTTT
. TRBJ2-5 TRBV6-5 TRBD1 CASSYSTARGPWETQYF TGTGCCAGCAGTTACTCGACAGCCAGGGGGCCGTGGGAGACCCAGTACTTC
. TRBJ2-7 TRBV7-8 . CASSFTWVASAYEQYF TGTGCCAGCAGCTTCACGTGGGTAGCCTCCGCCTACGAGCAGTACTTC
. TRBJ2-1 TRBV29-1 . CSVGPAAPRRLSEQFF TGCAGCGTTGGTCCGGCGGCCCCAAGACGGCTGAGTGAGCAGTTCTTC
. TRBJ1-1 TRBV20-1 . CSASDSGGNTEAFF TGCAGTGCCTCGGACTCTGGGGGGAACACTGAAGCTTTCTTT
. TRBJ2-7 TRBV7-8 TRBD2 CASSLTGRAHYEQYF TGTGCCAGCAGCTTAACCGGGAGGGCCCACTACGAGCAGTACTTC
once TRBJ2-3 TRBV7-3 . CASSYNPAAEDDTQYF TGTGCCAGCAGCTACAATCCGGCGGCCGAGGATGATACGCAGTATTTT
. TRBJ1-2 TRBV15 . CATSRDAGGANYGYTF TGTGCCACCAGCAGAGATGCTGGAGGAGCTAACTATGGCTACACCTTC
. TRBJ1-5 TRBV18 . CASSLGVNQPQHF TGTGCCAGCTCCCTGGGGGTTAATCAGCCCCAGCATTTT